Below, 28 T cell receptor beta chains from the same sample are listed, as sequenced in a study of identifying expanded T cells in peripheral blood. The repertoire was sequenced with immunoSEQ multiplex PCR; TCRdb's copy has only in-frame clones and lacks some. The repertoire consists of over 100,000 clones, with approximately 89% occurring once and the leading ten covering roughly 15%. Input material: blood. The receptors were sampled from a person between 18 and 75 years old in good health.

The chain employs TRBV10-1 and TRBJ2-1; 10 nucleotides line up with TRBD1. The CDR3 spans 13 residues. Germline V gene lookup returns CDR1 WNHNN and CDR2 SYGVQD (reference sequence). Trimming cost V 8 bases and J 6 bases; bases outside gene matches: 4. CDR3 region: CASSTGGLNEQFF. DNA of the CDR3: TGCGCCAGCTCGACAGGGGGCCTCAATGAGCAGTTCTTC.

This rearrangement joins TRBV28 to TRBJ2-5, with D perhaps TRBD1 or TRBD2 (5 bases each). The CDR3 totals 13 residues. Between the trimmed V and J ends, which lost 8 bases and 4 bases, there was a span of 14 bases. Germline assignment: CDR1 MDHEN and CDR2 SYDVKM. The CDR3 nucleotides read TGTGCCAGCCTCTGGGGCAGCGGAGAGACCCAGTACTTC. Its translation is CASLWGSGETQYF.

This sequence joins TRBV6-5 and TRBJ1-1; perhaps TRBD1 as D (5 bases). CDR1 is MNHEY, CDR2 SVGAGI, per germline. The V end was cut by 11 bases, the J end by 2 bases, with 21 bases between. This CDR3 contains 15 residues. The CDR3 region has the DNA TGTGCCGCCAGAAGTGGGACGCCTTCTAACACTGAAGCTTTCTTT. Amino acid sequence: CAARSGTPSNTEAFF.

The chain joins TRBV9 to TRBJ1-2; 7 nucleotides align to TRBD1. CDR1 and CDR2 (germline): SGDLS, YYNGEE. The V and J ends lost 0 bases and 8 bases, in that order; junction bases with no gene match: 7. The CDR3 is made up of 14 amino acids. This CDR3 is CASSVDQGERGYTF. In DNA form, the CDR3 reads TGTGCCAGCAGCGTAGACCAGGGGGAGAGGGGCTACACCTTC. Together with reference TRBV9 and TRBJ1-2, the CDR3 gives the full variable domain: DSGVTQTPKHLITATGQRVTLRCSPRSGDLSVYWYQQSLDQGLQFLIQYYNGEERAKGNILERFSAQQFPDLHSELNLSSLELGDSALYFCASSVDQGERGYTFGSGTRLTVV.

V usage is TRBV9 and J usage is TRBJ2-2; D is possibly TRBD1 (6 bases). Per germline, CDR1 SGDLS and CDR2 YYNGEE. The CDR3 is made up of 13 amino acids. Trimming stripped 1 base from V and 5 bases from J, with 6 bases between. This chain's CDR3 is CASSVQGTGELFF. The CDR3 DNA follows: TGTGCCAGCAGCGTACAGGGGACCGGGGAGCTGTTTTTT. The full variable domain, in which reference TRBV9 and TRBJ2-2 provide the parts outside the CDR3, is DSGVTQTPKHLITATGQRVTLRCSPRSGDLSVYWYQQSLDQGLQFLIQYYNGEERAKGNILERFSAQQFPDLHSELNLSSLELGDSALYFCASSVQGTGELFFGEGSRLTVL.

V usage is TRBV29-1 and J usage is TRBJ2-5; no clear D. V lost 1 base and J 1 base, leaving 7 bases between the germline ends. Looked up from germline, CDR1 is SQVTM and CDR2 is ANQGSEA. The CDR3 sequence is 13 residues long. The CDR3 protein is CSVEVRLQETQYF. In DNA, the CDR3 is TGCAGCGTTGAAGTTAGGCTCCAAGAGACCCAGTACTTC.

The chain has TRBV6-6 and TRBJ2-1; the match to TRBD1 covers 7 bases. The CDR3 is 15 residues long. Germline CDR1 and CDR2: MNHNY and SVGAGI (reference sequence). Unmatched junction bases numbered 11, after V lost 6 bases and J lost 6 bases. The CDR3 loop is CASRSGQVELNEQFF. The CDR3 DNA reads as TGTGCCAGCAGATCCGGACAGGTAGAACTCAATGAGCAGTTCTTC.

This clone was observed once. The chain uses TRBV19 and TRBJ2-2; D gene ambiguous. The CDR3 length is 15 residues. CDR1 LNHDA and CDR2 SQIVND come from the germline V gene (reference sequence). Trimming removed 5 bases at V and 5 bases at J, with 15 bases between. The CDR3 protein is CASSSSARLTGELFF. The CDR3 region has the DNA TGTGCCAGTAGTTCTTCCGCACGGTTAACCGGGGAGCTGTTTTTT.

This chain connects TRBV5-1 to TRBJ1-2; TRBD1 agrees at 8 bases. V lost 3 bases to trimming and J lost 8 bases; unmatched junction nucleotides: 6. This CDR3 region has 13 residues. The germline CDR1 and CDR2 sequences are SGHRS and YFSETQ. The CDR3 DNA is TGCGCCAGCAGCTCCGGACAGGGTGACGGCTACACCTTC. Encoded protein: CASSSGQGDGYTF.

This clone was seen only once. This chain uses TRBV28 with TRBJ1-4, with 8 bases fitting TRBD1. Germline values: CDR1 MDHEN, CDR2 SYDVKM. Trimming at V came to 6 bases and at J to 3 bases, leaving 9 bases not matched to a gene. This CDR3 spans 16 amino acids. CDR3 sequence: CASSRILQGANEKLFF. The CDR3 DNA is TGTGCCAGCAGCCGTATTTTACAGGGGGCTAATGAAAAACTGTTTTTT.

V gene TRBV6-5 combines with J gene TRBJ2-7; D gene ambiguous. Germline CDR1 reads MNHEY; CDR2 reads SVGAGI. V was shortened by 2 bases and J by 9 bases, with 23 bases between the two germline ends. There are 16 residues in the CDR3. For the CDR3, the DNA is TGTGCCAGCAGTTACGGGAAGCGAAGGGCAGAACAAAGGCAGTACTTC. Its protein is CASSYGKRRAEQRQYF.

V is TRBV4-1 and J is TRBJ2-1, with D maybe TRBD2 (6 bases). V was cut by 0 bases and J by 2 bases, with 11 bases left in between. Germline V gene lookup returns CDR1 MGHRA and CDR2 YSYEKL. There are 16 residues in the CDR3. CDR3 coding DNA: TGCGCCAGCAGCCAAGATACGGGAGTCCCCTACAATGAGCAGTTCTTC. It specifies CASSQDTGVPYNEQFF.

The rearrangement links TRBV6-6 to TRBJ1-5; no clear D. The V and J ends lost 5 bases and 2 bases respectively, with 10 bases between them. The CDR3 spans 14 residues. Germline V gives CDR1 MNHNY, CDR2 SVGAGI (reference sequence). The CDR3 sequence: CASSSEGGNQPQHF. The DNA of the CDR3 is TGTGCCAGCAGTAGTGAGGGCGGCAATCAGCCCCAGCATTTT.

The CDR3 reads CASSPGTSGSMQYF. The CDR3 DNA is TGTGCCAGCTCACCCGGGACTAGCGGGAGTATGCAGTACTTC. The V gene is TRBV18, the J gene TRBJ2-7; 14 bases are a match to TRBD2. Looked up from germline, CDR1 is KGHSH and CDR2 is LQKENI. V gave up 3 bases and J gave up 9 bases; unmatched junction bases: 4. CDR3 length: 14 residues.

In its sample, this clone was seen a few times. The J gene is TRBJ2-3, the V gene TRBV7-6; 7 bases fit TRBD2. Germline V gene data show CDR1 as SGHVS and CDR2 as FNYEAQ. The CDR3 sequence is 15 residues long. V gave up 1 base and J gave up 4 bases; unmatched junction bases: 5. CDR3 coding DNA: TGTGCCAGCAGCTTAGAGGGAGGGGTAGCAGATACGCAGTATTTT. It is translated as CASSLEGGVADTQYF.

Written as DNA, the CDR3 is TGCGCCAGCAGCTTGAATGGCATACAGAGCTACAATGAGCAGTTCTTC. Amino acids: CASSLNGIQSYNEQFF. The chain uses TRBV5-1 and TRBJ2-1; D call uncertain. Germline CDR1 and CDR2: SGHRS and YFSETQ. V dropped 1 base and J dropped 3 bases, with 14 bases sitting between them. CDR3 size: 16 residues.

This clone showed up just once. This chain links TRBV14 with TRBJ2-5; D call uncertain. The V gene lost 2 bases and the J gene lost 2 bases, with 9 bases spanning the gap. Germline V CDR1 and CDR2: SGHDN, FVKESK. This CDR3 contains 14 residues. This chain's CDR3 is CASSQLAYQETQYF. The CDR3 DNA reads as TGTGCCAGCAGCCAACTGGCTTATCAAGAGACCCAGTACTTC.

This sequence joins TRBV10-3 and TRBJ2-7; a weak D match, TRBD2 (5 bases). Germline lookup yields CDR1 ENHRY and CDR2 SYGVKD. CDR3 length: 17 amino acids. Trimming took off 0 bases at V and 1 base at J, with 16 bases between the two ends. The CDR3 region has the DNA TGTGCCATCAGTGAGTCCCAGACCTTGGCGGGTTCCTACGAGCAGTACTTC. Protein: CAISESQTLAGSYEQYF.

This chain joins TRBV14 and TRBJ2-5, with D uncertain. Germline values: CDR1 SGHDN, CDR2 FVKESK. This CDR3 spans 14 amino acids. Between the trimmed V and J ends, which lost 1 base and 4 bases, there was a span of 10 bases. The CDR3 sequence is CASSQGRVRETQYF. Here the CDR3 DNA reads TGTGCCAGCAGCCAAGGCCGGGTACGAGAGACCCAGTACTTC.

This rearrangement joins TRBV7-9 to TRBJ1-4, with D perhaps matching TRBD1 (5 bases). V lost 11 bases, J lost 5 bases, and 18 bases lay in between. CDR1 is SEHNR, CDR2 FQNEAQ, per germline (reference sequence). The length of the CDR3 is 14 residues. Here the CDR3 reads CASGQVVENEKLFF. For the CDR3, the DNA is TGTGCCTCCGGACAAGTCGTAGAAAATGAAAAACTGTTTTTT.

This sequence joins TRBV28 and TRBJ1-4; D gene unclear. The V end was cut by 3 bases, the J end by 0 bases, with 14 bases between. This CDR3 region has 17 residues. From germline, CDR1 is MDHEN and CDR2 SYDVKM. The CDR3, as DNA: TGTGCCAGCAGTTTCACGAGACATACTTCAACTAATGAAAAACTGTTTTTT. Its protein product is CASSFTRHTSTNEKLFF.

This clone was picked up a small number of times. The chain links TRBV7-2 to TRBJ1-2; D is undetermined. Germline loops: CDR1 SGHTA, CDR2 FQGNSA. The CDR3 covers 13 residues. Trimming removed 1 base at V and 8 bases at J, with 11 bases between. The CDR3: CASSLGGSRGYTF. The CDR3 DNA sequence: TGTGCCAGCAGCTTAGGTGGGTCCCGGGGCTACACCTTC.

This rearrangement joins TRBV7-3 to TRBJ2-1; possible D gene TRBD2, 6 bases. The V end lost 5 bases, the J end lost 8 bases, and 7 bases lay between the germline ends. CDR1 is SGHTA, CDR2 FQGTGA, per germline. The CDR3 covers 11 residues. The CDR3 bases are TGTGCCAGCAGCCCGGGGGATGAGCAGTTCTTC. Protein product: CASSPGDEQFF.

The CDR3: CASSRITGELFF. Here the CDR3 DNA reads TGTGCCAGCAGCCGGATAACCGGGGAGCTGTTTTTT. The genes are TRBV4-2 and TRBJ2-2, with D uncertain. The CDR3 consists of 12 residues. Per germline, CDR1 LGHNA and CDR2 YNFKEQ. V lost 4 bases, J lost 5 bases, and 5 bases lay in between.

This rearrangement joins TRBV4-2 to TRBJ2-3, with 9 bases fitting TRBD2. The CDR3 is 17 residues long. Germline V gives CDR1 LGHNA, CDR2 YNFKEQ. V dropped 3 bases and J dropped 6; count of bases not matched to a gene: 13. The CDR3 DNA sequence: TGTGCCAGCAGCCATTTCCCCGCTAGCGGGATGGCCGATACGCAGTATTTT. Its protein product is CASSHFPASGMADTQYF.

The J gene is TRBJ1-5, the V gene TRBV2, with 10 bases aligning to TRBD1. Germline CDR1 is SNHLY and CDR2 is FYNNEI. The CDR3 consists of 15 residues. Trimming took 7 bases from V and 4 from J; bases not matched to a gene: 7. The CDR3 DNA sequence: TGTGCCAGCAAATCCGGGACAGGGGCTAATCAGCCCCAGCATTTT. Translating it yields CASKSGTGANQPQHF.

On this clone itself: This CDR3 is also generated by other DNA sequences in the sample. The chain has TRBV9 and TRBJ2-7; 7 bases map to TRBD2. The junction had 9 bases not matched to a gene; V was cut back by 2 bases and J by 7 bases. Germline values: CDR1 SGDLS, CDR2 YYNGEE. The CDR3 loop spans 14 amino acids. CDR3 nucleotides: TGTGCCAGCAGCGTCGGACTAGGCTCTTTGGAGCAGTACTTC. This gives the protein CASSVGLGSLEQYF.

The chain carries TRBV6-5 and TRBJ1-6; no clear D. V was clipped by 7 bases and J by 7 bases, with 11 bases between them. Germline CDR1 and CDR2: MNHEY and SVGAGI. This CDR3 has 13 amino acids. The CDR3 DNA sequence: TGTGCCAGCAAGGCCGGGGAGAATTCACCCCTCCACTTT. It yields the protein CASKAGENSPLHF.